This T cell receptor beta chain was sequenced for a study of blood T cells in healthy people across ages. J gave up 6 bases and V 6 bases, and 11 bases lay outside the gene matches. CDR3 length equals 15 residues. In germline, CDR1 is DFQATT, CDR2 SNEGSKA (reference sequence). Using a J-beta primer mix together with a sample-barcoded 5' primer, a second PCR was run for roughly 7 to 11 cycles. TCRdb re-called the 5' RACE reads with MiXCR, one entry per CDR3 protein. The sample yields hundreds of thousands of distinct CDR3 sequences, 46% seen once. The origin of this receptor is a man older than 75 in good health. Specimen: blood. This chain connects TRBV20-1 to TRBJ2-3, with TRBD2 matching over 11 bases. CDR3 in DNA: TGCAGTGCCCCTCCTAGCGGGAGGTCTGAGGATACGCAGTATTTT. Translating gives CSAPPSGRSEDTQYF.